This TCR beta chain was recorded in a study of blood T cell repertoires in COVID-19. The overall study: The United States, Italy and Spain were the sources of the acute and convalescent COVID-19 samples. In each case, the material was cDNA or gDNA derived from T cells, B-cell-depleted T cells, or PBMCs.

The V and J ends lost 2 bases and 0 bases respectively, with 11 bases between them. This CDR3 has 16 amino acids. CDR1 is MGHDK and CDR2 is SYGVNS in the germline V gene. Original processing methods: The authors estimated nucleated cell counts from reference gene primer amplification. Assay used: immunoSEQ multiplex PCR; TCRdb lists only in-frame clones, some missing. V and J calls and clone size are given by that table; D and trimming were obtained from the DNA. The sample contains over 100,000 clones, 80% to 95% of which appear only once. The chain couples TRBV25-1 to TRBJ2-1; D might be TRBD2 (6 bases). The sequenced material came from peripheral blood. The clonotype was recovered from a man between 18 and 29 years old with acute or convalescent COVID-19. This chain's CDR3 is CASSERERASYNEQFF. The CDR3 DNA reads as TGTGCCAGCAGTGAACGAGAGCGGGCCTCCTACAATGAGCAGTTCTTC.